Listed below are T cell receptor beta chains from one sample, sequenced in a study of brain T cells in children with intractable seizures. The table came from immunoSEQ multiplex PCR; TCRdb's copy has only in-frame clones and leaves some out. The data show about 340,000 clones, with over 85% seen just once and around 6% held by the top ten. The input for sequencing was peripheral blood, taken roughly 5 months after surgery. The receptors shown here come from a boy in the first two years of life with tuberous sclerosis and intractable seizures. Each CDR3 is given with its conserved first and last residue. A D gene is named only where the DNA matches it firmly. Size values are once, few and many counts, or a class for expanded clones, and some rows have none.

>-|TRBV5-8|TRBJ2-3|-
TGTGCCAGCAGCCCGGCCGGTCTGATCCGGAGAGATACGCAGTATTTT
CASSPAGLIRRDTQYF
>-|TRBV19|TRBJ2-1|-
TGTGCCAGTAGTAGCCCAGACCACTACAATGAGCAGTTCTTC
CASSSPDHYNEQFF
>TRBD1|TRBV29-1|TRBJ2-7|-
TGCAGCGTTGGACAGGGGGCATACGAGCAGTACTTC
CSVGQGAYEQYF
>-|TRBV19|TRBJ1-5|-
TGTGCCAGTAGTATTACTGATTATAGCAATCAGCCCCAGCATTTT
CASSITDYSNQPQHF
>-|TRBV19|TRBJ2-3|-
TGTGCCAGTAAGCGGCAACCCAGCACAGATACGCAGTATTTT
CASKRQPSTDTQYF
>-|TRBV5-4|TRBJ2-3|-
TGTGCCAGCAGCCGAACTAGCACAGATACGCAGTATTTT
CASSRTSTDTQYF
>-|TRBV6-5|TRBJ2-1|-
TGTGCCAGCAGACGGGACGGGACAATCAATGAGCAGTTCTTC
CASRRDGTINEQFF
>-|TRBV29-1|TRBJ1-1|-
TGCAGCGTTGAAATTTCGAACACTGAAGCTTTCTTT
CSVEISNTEAFF
>TRBD1|TRBV28|TRBJ2-3|-
TGTGCCAGCAGTTCCGTGTCAGGGGGCGGTGAAGATACGCAGTATTTT
CASSSVSGGGEDTQYF
>TRBD1|TRBV7-2|TRBJ2-5|-
TGTGCCAGCAGCTTAGCCGGGACAGGACAAGAGACCCAGTACTTC
CASSLAGTGQETQYF
>-|TRBV5-5|TRBJ1-1|once
TGTGCCAGCAGCCCTTTTTGGGCAGTTACTGAAGCTTTCTTT
CASSPFWAVTEAFF
>-|TRBV9|TRBJ2-3|once
TGTGCCAGCACTGACCGAGGAGATACGCAGTATTTT
CASTDRGDTQYF
>TRBD2|TRBV2|TRBJ2-1|once
TGTGCCAGCACCCTTAGGCCTAGCGGGTTTTCCTACAATGAGCAGTTCTTC
CASTLRPSGFSYNEQFF
>-|TRBV9|TRBJ1-4|-
TGTGCCAGCAGCCGACAAGCAATCTCTAATGAAAAACTGTTTTTT
CASSRQAISNEKLFF
>-|TRBV11-2|TRBJ1-4|-
TGTGCCAGCAGCTTACGACTCTATATCGCCGGCGGTGAAAAACTGTTTTTT
CASSLRLYIAGGEKLFF
>-|TRBV28|TRBJ2-2|-
TGTGCCAGCAGCGCGGAGAGCACCGGGGAGCTGTTTTTT
CASSAESTGELFF
>TRBD2|TRBV9|TRBJ2-1|-
TGTGCCAGCAGCGCCGGGACTAGCGGGAGCAATGAGCAGTTCTTC
CASSAGTSGSNEQFF
>TRBD1|TRBV19|TRBJ2-7|-
TGTGCCAGTAGTATCGGACAGGGGGACGAGCAGTACTTC
CASSIGQGDEQYF
>TRBD1|TRBV6-6|TRBJ2-5|-
TGTGCCAGCAGTTTCGGGGACAGGGGGAGAGAGACCCAGTACTTC
CASSFGDRGRETQYF
>TRBD2|TRBV19|TRBJ2-3|-
TGTGCCAGTAGTATCGCGGCGGGAGGGCCGGGAGATACGCAGTATTTT
CASSIAAGGPGDTQYF
>-|TRBV27|TRBJ1-1|-
TGTGCCAGCAGCCCGACAGCTTCCGGAGCTTTCTTT
CASSPTASGAFF
>-|TRBV6-6|TRBJ1-1|-
TGTGCCAGCAGTTACTCCCGGACAGTTGAAGCTTTCTTT
CASSYSRTVEAFF
>TRBD2|TRBV25-1|TRBJ2-1|few
TGTGCCAGCAGTGGCGTACCACTAGCGGGAGATTTGAATGAGCAGTTCTTC
CASSGVPLAGDLNEQFF
>TRBD1|TRBV7-9|TRBJ1-1|-
TGTGCCAGCAGCCCACTAAGGACAGGGATGGGGAACACTGAAGCTTTCTTT
CASSPLRTGMGNTEAFF
>TRBD1|TRBV3-1/TRBV3-2|TRBJ2-7|-
TGTGCCAGCAGCCAAACGACAGGGGCCACACCCTACGAGCAGTACTTC
CASSQTTGATPYEQYF
>TRBD1|TRBV4-1|TRBJ1-5|-
TGCGCCAGCAGCCAAGGTAGTCCACGGATTTCCGGGACAGGTAGCAATCAGCCCCAGCATTTT
CASSQGSPRISGTGSNQPQHF
>-|TRBV2|TRBJ2-1|-
TGTGCCAGCAGTGGTTACAATGAGCAGTTCTTC
CASSGYNEQFF
>-|TRBV6-5|TRBJ1-5|once
TGTGCCAGCAGTTACTCAGGGGAAGGGCAGCCCCAGCATTTT
CASSYSGEGQPQHF
>TRBD2|TRBV6-2/TRBV6-3|TRBJ2-7|-
TGTGCCAGCAGTCGCGGGAGCTCCTACGAGCAGTACTTC
CASSRGSSYEQYF
>-|TRBV29-1|TRBJ2-5|-
TGCAGCGTTGACGTTAGAGAGACCCAGTACTTC
CSVDVRETQYF
>-|TRBV6-1|TRBJ1-4|once
TGTGCCAGCAGTGAATGGGGCCTTGGGGCTGAAAAACTGTTTTTT
CASSEWGLGAEKLFF
>-|TRBV7-9|TRBJ2-5|-
TGTGCCAGCAGCTCCACGGGCTTCATCCTGGAGACCCAGTACTTC
CASSSTGFILETQYF
>-|TRBV3-1/TRBV3-2|TRBJ2-7|-
TGTGCCAGCAGCCCCCCGCGGGGGCCAAACGAGCAGTACTTC
CASSPPRGPNEQYF
>-|TRBV24-1|TRBJ2-4|-
TGTGCCACCAGTGAGAGGGGGAAAAACATTCAGTACTTC
CATSERGKNIQYF
>-|TRBV19|TRBJ1-3|-
TGTGCCAGTAGTATCGGGGGGATGGGAGGAAACACCATATATTTT
CASSIGGMGGNTIYF
>-|TRBV24-1|TRBJ2-3|once
TGTGCCACCAGTGATTTTTTCCCGGGACAGCGGGGGCCGGATACGCAGTATTTT
CATSDFFPGQRGPDTQYF
>TRBD1|TRBV6-5|TRBJ2-5|-
TGTGCCAGCGTCGGGACAGGGGATAGGGAGACCCAGTACTTC
CASVGTGDRETQYF
>-|TRBV6-5|TRBJ1-1|-
TGTGCCAGCAGTCGCGGGGGACGGGAAGCTTTCTTT
CASSRGGREAFF
>TRBD1|TRBV19|TRBJ1-1|-
TGTGCCAGTACATCAGGACAGGGGGGTGTGACTGAAGCTTTCTTT
CASTSGQGGVTEAFF
>-|TRBV6-5|TRBJ1-1|-
TGTGCCAGCAGCCTCAGGGGATCGAACACTGAAGCTTTCTTT
CASSLRGSNTEAFF
>TRBD2|TRBV3-1/TRBV3-2|TRBJ2-5|once
TGTGCCAGCAGCCAAGCCCTACAGCGGGGGGGCAACCAAGAGACCCAGTACTTC
CASSQALQRGGNQETQYF
>TRBD2|TRBV11-2|TRBJ2-7|-
TGTGCCAGCAGCTTAAGAGGATCGGGAGGGCCAGACGAGCAGTACTTC
CASSLRGSGGPDEQYF
>TRBD1|TRBV28|TRBJ2-7|-
TGTGCCAGCAGTTTTACGGACAGGGAAAAGGTCTACGAGCAGTACTTC
CASSFTDREKVYEQYF
>-|TRBV5-1|TRBJ1-1|-
TGCGCCAGCAGCTTCTCCATCGCTGGGACTGAAGCTTTCTTT
CASSFSIAGTEAFF
>-|TRBV2|TRBJ1-5|-
TGTGCCAGCACCAACAGGGTTTACAGCAATCAGCCCCAGCATTTT
CASTNRVYSNQPQHF
>-|TRBV24-1|TRBJ2-5|once
TGTGCCACCAGTGACCTTCCGGGCACCCAGTACTTC
CATSDLPGTQYF
>-|TRBV10-3|TRBJ2-5|-
TGTGCCATCAGCTCTGAGCTAGAGGGTTTGGAGACCCAGTACTTC
CAISSELEGLETQYF